One sample yielded the 15 T cell receptor beta chains listed below, sequenced in a study of blood T cell repertoires in COVID-19 (TCRdb year 2020). Preparation of the library involved the immunoSEQ multiplex PCR assay. TCRdb provides this immuneACCESS table in a form limited to in-frame rearrangements. Some clones are lacking; in checked studies, under half of them reflect an unresolved V gene, and why the rest are absent is not known. Here the sample has 170,000 or so clones; just under 90% occur a single time. Approximately 0.88% of the sample lies in the top ten. Sequenced material: peripheral blood. These receptors all come from a woman under 30 who had recovered from COVID-19.

Only one count was recorded for this clone. The J gene is TRBJ2-7, the V gene TRBV11-2; the D is unclear. Germline loops: CDR1 SGHAT, CDR2 FQNNGV. With 0 bases removed from V and 4 bases from J, the gap between germline ends came to 10 bases. The CDR3 runs to 14 residues. The CDR3 bases are TGTGCCAGCAGCTTAGATCGGGTCGGGTACGAGCAGTACGTC. As protein: CASSLDRVGYEQYV.

The chain has TRBV4-1 and TRBJ2-5, with 7 bases lining up with TRBD2. Germline V lookup: CDR1 MGHRA, CDR2 YSYEKL. This CDR3 region has 14 residues. V trimming: 3 bases; J trimming: 2 bases; junction bases outside the gene matches: 3. For the CDR3, the DNA is TGCGCCAGCAGCCAGGGACTATCGCAAGAGACCCAGTACTTC. Residues: CASSQGLSQETQYF.

This chain joins TRBV6-5 and TRBJ2-7, with D unclear. Germline values: CDR1 MNHEY, CDR2 SVGAGI. The CDR3 covers 15 residues. V shed 0 bases and J shed 1 base, with 10 bases lying between them. The CDR3 reads CASSYSLGASYEQYF. The DNA for the CDR3 is TGTGCCAGCAGTTACTCCCTGGGCGCATCCTACGAGCAGTACTTC.

The chain joins TRBV5-1 to TRBJ1-1, with 7 bases matching TRBD1. The germline V gene encodes CDR1 SGHRS and CDR2 YFSETQ. Germline trimming cut 5 bases from V and 2 bases from J; bases unmatched to any gene: 3. This CDR3 has 13 amino acids. CDR3 in amino acids: CASRRDSNTEAFF. The DNA of the CDR3 is TGCGCCAGCAGACGGGACAGTAACACTGAAGCTTTCTTT.

The count of this clone is one. This chain joins TRBV10-3 and TRBJ2-1, with TRBD2 matching 9 bases. This CDR3 contains 16 residues. Germline CDR1 is ENHRY and CDR2 is SYGVKD. The ends lost 4 bases at V and 4 bases at J; junction bases unmatched: 8. The CDR3 DNA sequence: TGTGCCATCAGTGGGGTAGCGGGAGTGTCTTACAATGAGCAGTTCTTC. Amino acids: CAISGVAGVSYNEQFF.

This sequence joins TRBV21-1 and TRBJ2-1; TRBD2, as called in the table, went unchecked against the DNA. TRBV21-1 counts as a pseudogene. The CDR3 spans 17 residues. The CDR3 loop is CASRTGTSGTRYNEQFF. For the CDR3, the DNA is TGTGCCAGCAGGACCGGGACTAGCGGAACCCGCTACAATGAGCAGTTCTTC.

J is TRBJ2-5 and V is TRBV10-1; 7 bases fit TRBD1. Germline CDR1 is WNHNN and CDR2 is SYGVQD (reference sequence). V shed 11 bases and J 2 bases; nucleotides not matched to a gene: 2. CDR3 length equals 11 residues. Here the CDR3 DNA reads TGCGCCGGACAGGTGCAAGAGACCCAGTACTTC. Protein: CAGQVQETQYF.

The V gene is TRBV2, the J gene TRBJ2-3; 9 bases agree with TRBD1. CDR3 length: 13 amino acids. The V and J ends lost 7 bases and 6 bases, in that order; junction bases with no gene match: 5. Germline CDR1 reads SNHLY; CDR2 reads FYNNEI. The CDR3 loop is CASTRDREDTQYF. The CDR3 nucleotides read TGTGCCAGCACCCGGGACAGGGAGGATACGCAGTATTTT. The whole variable domain, remainder taken from reference TRBV2 and TRBJ2-3, is EPEVTQTPSHQVTQMGQEVILRCVPISNHLYFYWYRQILGQKVEFLVSFYNNEISEKSEIFDDQFSVERPDGSNFTLKIRSTKLEDSAMYFCASTRDREDTQYFGPGTRLTVL.

The chain recombines TRBV7-3 with TRBJ1-1; D perhaps matches TRBD1 (6 bases). This CDR3 region has 15 residues. CDR1 SGHTA and CDR2 FQGTGA come from the germline V gene. The V end was cut by 2 bases, the J end by 1 base, with 11 bases between. CDR3 in amino acids: CASSLDDRTNTEAFF. CDR3 DNA: TGTGCCAGCAGCTTAGATGACAGGACGAACACTGAAGCTTTCTTT. Full variable domain (outside the CDR3, taken from reference TRBV7-3 and TRBJ1-1): GAGVSQTPSNKVTEKGKYVELRCDPISGHTALYWYRQSLGQGPEFLIYFQGTGAADDSGLPNDRFFAVRPEGSVSTLKIQRTERGDSAVYLCASSLDDRTNTEAFFGQGTRLTVV.

CDR3 region: CASSLIPGANTGELFF. For the CDR3, the DNA is TGTGCCAGCAGCTTAATCCCAGGCGCGAACACCGGGGAGCTGTTTTTT. This rearrangement joins TRBV7-3 to TRBJ2-2; D remains ambiguous. The CDR3 spans 16 residues. Germline assignment: CDR1 SGHTA and CDR2 FQGTGA. Trimming pared 1 base from V and 0 bases from J, leaving 9 bases between. Filled out from reference TRBV7-3 and TRBJ2-2, the complete variable domain reads GAGVSQTPSNKVTEKGKYVELRCDPISGHTALYWYRQSLGQGPEFLIYFQGTGAADDSGLPNDRFFAVRPEGSVSTLKIQRTERGDSAVYLCASSLIPGANTGELFFGEGSRLTVL.

The table lists this clone with a count of one. The chain combines TRBV9 with TRBJ1-2, with D possibly being TRBD1 (6 bases). Trimming took 3 bases from V and 5 from J, leaving 14 bases between them. The germline CDR1 and CDR2 sequences are SGDLS and YYNGEE. This CDR3 contains 14 residues. The CDR3, as DNA: TGTGCCAGCAGCGCTCAACAGGGAATTTATGGCTACACCTTC. This translates into CASSAQQGIYGYTF. Full variable domain (remainder filled in from reference TRBV9 and TRBJ1-2): DSGVTQTPKHLITATGQRVTLRCSPRSGDLSVYWYQQSLDQGLQFLIQYYNGEERAKGNILERFSAQQFPDLHSELNLSSLELGDSALYFCASSAQQGIYGYTFGSGTRLTVV.

V usage is TRBV7-2 and J usage is TRBJ1-6; 8 positions agree with TRBD1. This CDR3 has 14 amino acids. Germline CDR1 and CDR2: SGHTA and FQGNSA. J gave up 9 bases and V 7 bases, and 8 bases lay outside the gene matches. As DNA, the CDR3 is TGTGCCAGCACCCGGACAGGGTTGGCTTCACCCCTCCACTTT. It specifies CASTRTGLASPLHF.

This chain connects TRBV18 to TRBJ2-5; 12 bases line up with TRBD1. Germline CDR1 and CDR2: KGHSH and LQKENI. CDR3 length: 15 residues. V lost 6 bases to trimming and J lost 5 bases; unmatched junction nucleotides: 7. CDR3 DNA: TGTGCCAGCTCCCAGGGGACAGGGGGCGCCGAGACCCAGTACTTC. This encodes CASSQGTGGAETQYF.

This clone was seen more than once but under ten times. The chain couples TRBV18 to TRBJ2-5; the D is unclear. Trimming left V 1 base short and J 3 bases short, with 6 bases between. Germline lookup yields CDR1 KGHSH and CDR2 LQKENI. The CDR3 loop spans 13 amino acids. The CDR3 region has the DNA TGTGCCAGCTCACCACATACAAAAGAGACCCAGTACTTC. It yields the protein CASSPHTKETQYF.

The J gene is TRBJ1-1, the V gene TRBV18; TRBD1 is a possible D gene (5 bases). This CDR3 has 15 residues. V was pared by 6 bases and J by 2 bases, with 16 bases between. Germline loops: CDR1 KGHSH, CDR2 LQKENI. The CDR3 sequence: CASSPPRARNTEAFF. For the CDR3, the DNA is TGTGCCAGCTCGCCCCCCAGGGCCAGAAACACTGAAGCTTTCTTT.